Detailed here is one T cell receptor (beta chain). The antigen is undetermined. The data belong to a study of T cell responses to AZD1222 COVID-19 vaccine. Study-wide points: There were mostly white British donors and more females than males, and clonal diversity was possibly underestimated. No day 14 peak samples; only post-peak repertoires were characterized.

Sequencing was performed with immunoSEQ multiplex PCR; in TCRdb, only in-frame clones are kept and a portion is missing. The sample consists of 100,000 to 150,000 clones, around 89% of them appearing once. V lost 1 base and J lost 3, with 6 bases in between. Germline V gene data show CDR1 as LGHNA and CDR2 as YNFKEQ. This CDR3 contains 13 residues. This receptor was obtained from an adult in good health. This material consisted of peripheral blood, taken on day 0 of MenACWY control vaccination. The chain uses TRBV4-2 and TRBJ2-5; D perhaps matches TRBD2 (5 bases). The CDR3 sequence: CASSQGAEETQYF. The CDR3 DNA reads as TGTGCCAGCAGCCAAGGAGCGGAAGAGACCCAGTACTTC.